At least ten counts were recorded for the clone carrying this TCR beta chain. Its antigen is not known. This sample stems from a study of T cells after yellow fever vaccination. General study results and limits: Contaminating bulk clonotypes could be abundant in FACS-sorted repertoires. On re-exposure, the response was weaker but peaked faster, at day 5 versus 15. In post-booster samples, most primary-vaccination clones reappeared (about 96% CD4, 75% to 90% CD8).

TCRdb reanalysed the 5' RACE reads using MiXCR and keeps one entry per CDR3 protein. The sample shows some 320,000 distinct CDR3 sequences, around 4.5% of them seen only once. Germline lookup yields CDR1 SEHNR and CDR2 FQNEAQ (reference sequence). This CDR3 contains 14 residues. Trimming took off 3 bases at V and 1 base at J, with 7 bases between the two ends. Material: PBMCs, obtained 15 days after the yellow fever booster vaccination. This chain links TRBV7-9 with TRBJ1-5, with a tentative D call TRBD1 (6 bases). The TCR was taken from a man between 18 and 29 years old who received the YFV17D yellow fever vaccine. As DNA, the CDR3 is TGTGCCAGCAGCTTGGGGACAAGCAATCAGCCCCAGCATTTT. The encoded protein is CASSLGTSNQPQHF.